Listed below are T cell receptor beta chains from one sample, sequenced in a study of T cells in Graves' hyperthyroidism and ophthalmopathy. TCRdb re-called the multiplex PCR reads with MiXCR, one entry per CDR3 protein. The table shows hundreds of thousands of distinct CDR3 sequences, with 13% to 15% occurring only once. Sequencing was done on a sample of blood. These receptor sequences come from a woman aged 18-35 years with Graves' hyperthyroidism. Each CDR3 is given without its conserved first and last residue. Rows may omit the clone size; those that give it use once, few, many or a size class.

many TRBV12-3/TRBV12-4 ASSLGQLQETQY
few TRBV2 ASSIDREVGQPQH
many TRBV28 ASLGRSNTEAF
many TRBV13 ASSEQGEVGGDTIY
many TRBV6-2/TRBV6-3 ASTEALAKNIQY
few TRBV7-9 ASSGGRQGLESEAF
few TRBV6-1 ASSPRRSPATNEKLF
- TRBV7-2 ASSSGTSGQKTQY
many TRBV29-1 SVEQIPALTYGYT
few TRBV3-1 ASSQGTGANVLT
few TRBV20-1 SARWGGLGEKLF
- TRBV27 ASSYFRAGGVYEQY
many TRBV3-1 ASSRGQRNEQY
many TRBV7-9 ASRSTSGTYNEQF
many TRBV12-3/TRBV12-4 ASRSGKKGMNTEAF
many TRBV12-3/TRBV12-4 ASSRQRNTEAF
many TRBV7-2 ASSQGGTGTYEQY
many TRBV3-1 ASSQDTYSGQFYGYT
few TRBV7-9 ASSLGPPLGDTQY
many TRBV28 ASSPSWTDTQY
many TRBV28 ASRVYRGGVPEAF
few TRBV11-2 ASGTGTGAGELF
many TRBV10-3 AISDAWAGGSYNEQF
many TRBV6-2/TRBV6-3 ASSYSTGQASYEQY
- TRBV3-1 ASSQVLGGRLFNEQF
few TRBV29-1 SVAADRGNTGELF
few TRBV30 AWSYTEETQY
many TRBV30 AWNQVEAF
few TRBV20-1 SARDTPYNEQF
- TRBV29-1 SAETGNYGYT
- TRBV20-1 SASLRDRGPYEQY
many TRBV27 ASSLLGPYNSPLH
many TRBV2 ASSDAPYNEQF
- TRBV24-1 AVQGPAIGDEQF
once TRBV14 ASSQWDGPYEQY
few TRBV4-3 ASSQDWRGANNEQF
- TRBV5-8 ASSFLAGLIGNQPQH